This TCR beta chain was found in a study of T-cell reconstitution after alpha-beta-depleted transplantation in children. V was pared by 6 bases and J by 3 bases, with 9 bases between. CDR1 and CDR2 from the germline V gene are SGHRS and YFSETQ. This CDR3 is built from 12 residues. As regards this clonotype: Its antigen remains unknown.

Unique molecular identifiers were used in preparing the TCRbeta library. One entry per CDR3 protein results from TCRdb running MiXCR on the PCR reads. The sample lists about 200,000 distinct CDR3 sequences, under 8.5% occurring once. Whole-study findings and limits: Alpha-beta T cells about two months after transplant reportedly derived from several hundred expanded graft clones.

The genes are TRBV5-1 and TRBJ1-1; D might be TRBD1 (6 bases). The source material was PBMCs, sampled before TCRalphabeta/CD19-depleted stem cell transplant. This clonotype was sampled from a boy aged 2 to 10 with acute lymphoblastic leukemia, due to receive a stem cell transplant. CDR3 amino acids: CASKRGDTEAFF. CDR3 nucleotides: TGCGCCAGCAAAAGGGGGGACACTGAAGCTTTCTTT.